Sequencing of this TCR beta chain was carried out in a study of blood T cell repertoires in COVID-19. Repertoires were generated with immunoSEQ multiplex PCR, while TCRdb's copy carries only in-frame clones and drops some. The sample contains around 170,000 clones, less than 90% of which appear only once. The sequence was collected from a woman aged 70-85 years with COVID-19, enrolled during active disease. The sample was peripheral blood.

CDR3 nucleotide sequence: TGTGCCAGCAGCCCGAGCACAGGATCCGGGGAGCTGTTTTTT. Amino acid sequence: CASSPSTGSGELFF. This rearrangement joins TRBV7-9 to TRBJ2-2, with a possible D match to TRBD1 (5 bases). CDR3 size: 14 residues. Trimming pared 5 bases from V and 6 bases from J, leaving 13 bases between. Germline V CDR1 and CDR2: SEHNR, FQNEAQ (reference sequence).